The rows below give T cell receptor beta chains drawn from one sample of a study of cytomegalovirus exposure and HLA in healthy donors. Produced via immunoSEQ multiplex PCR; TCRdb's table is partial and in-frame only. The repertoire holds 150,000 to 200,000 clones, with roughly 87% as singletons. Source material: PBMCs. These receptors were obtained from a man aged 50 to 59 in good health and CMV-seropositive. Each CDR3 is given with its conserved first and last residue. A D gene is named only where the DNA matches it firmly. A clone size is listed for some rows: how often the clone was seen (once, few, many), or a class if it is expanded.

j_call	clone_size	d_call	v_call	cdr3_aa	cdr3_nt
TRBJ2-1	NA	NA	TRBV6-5	CASTQAGSYNEQFF	TGTGCCAGCACCCAAGCAGGCTCCTACAATGAGCAGTTCTTC
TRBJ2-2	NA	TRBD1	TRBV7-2	CASSTGTGGSGGELFF	TGTGCCAGCAGCACAGGGACAGGGGGCAGTGGCGGGGAGCTGTTTTTT
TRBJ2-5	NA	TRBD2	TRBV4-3	CASSQDGRTSAQETQYF	TGCGCCAGCAGCCAAGATGGGAGGACTAGCGCACAAGAGACCCAGTACTTC
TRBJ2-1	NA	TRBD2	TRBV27	CASSLDETSGWAYNEQFF	TGTGCCAGCAGTTTAGACGAGACTAGCGGGTGGGCCTACAATGAGCAGTTCTTC
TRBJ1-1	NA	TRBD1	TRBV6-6	CASRPGTGREAFF	TGTGCCAGCAGGCCCGGGACAGGGCGAGAAGCTTTCTTT
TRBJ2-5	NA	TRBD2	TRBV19	CASSIGGTSQETQYF	TGTGCCAGTAGTATAGGTGGGACTAGCCAAGAGACCCAGTACTTC
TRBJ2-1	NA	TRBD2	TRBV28	CASSLAGSLYNEQFF	TGTGCCAGCAGTCTAGCGGGATCCCTTTACAATGAGCAGTTCTTC
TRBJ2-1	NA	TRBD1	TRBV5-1	CASSLNGQGSYNEQFF	TGCGCCAGCAGCCTAAACGGACAGGGATCCTACAATGAGCAGTTCTTC
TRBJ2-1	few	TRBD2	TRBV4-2	CASSQDQDSGSNEQFF	TGTGCCAGCAGCCAAGACCAAGATAGCGGGAGCAATGAGCAGTTCTTC
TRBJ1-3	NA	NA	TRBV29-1	CSAISGNTIYF	TGCAGCGCTATATCTGGAAACACCATATATTTT
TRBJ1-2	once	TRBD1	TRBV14	CASSLGGGTGSYGYTF	TGTGCCAGCAGCCTAGGAGGTGGGACAGGGTCCTATGGCTACACCTTC
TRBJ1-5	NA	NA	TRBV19	CASSPRGLSNQPQHF	TGTGCCAGTAGTCCTCGGGGACTTAGCAATCAGCCCCAGCATTTT
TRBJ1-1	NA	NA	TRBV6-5	CASSSPTRNTEAFF	TGTGCCAGCAGTTCGCCCACCAGGAACACTGAAGCTTTCTTT
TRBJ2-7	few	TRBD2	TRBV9	CASSARGSGSFYEQYF	TGTGCCAGCAGCGCCCGGGGTAGCGGGAGTTTCTACGAGCAGTACTTC
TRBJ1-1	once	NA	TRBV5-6	CASSLEQLNTEAFF	TGTGCCAGCAGCTTGGAACAGCTGAACACTGAAGCTTTCTTT
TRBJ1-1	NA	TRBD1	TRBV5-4	CASSGGTGTTEAFF	TGTGCCAGCAGCGGCGGGACAGGGACCACTGAAGCTTTCTTT
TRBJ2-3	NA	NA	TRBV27	CASSLRQHTDTQYF	TGTGCCAGCAGTTTACGACAACACACAGATACGCAGTATTTT
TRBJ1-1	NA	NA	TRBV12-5	CASGLGVRGTEAFF	TGTGCTAGTGGATTGGGAGTAAGGGGCACTGAAGCTTTCTTT
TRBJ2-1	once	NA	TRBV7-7	CASSLAYDFGNEQFF	TGTGCTAGCAGCTTAGCGTATGACTTCGGGAATGAGCAGTTCTTC
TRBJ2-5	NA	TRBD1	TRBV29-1	CSGAGTEETQYF	TGCAGCGGGGCCGGGACAGAAGAGACCCAGTACTTC
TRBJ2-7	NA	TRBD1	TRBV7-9	CASSLDREIYEQYF	TGTGCCAGCAGCCTCGACAGGGAAATATACGAGCAGTACTTC
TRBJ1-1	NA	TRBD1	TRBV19	CASSDPGQLNTEAFF	TGTGCCAGTAGTGACCCGGGACAGTTGAACACTGAAGCTTTCTTT
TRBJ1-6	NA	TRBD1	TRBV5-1	CASSQRTGSNSPLHF	TGCGCCAGCAGCCAAAGGACAGGGAGCAATTCACCCCTCCACTTT
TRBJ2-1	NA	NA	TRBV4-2	CASSPYRDTSGNEQFF	TGTGCCAGCAGCCCTTACCGGGACACCTCGGGCAATGAGCAGTTCTTC
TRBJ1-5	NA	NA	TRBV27	CASSLSGEGVGNQPQHF	TGTGCCAGCAGTTTATCGGGGGAGGGCGTCGGCAATCAGCCCCAGCATTTT
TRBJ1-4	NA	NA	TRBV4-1	CASSTREQGLGEKLFF	TGCGCCAGCAGCACAAGGGAGCAGGGGCTGGGTGAAAAACTGTTTTTT
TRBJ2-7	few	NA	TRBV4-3	CASSQARSYEQYF	TGCGCCAGCAGCCAGGCACGCAGCTACGAGCAGTACTTC
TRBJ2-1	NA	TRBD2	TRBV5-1	CASSLAPGTSNEQFF	TGCGCCAGCAGCTTGGCGCCCGGGACTAGCAATGAGCAGTTCTTC
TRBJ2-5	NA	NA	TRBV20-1	CSATTKETQYF	TGCAGTGCCACGACTAAAGAGACCCAGTACTTC
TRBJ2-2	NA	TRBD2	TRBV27	CASSLWGGNTGELFF	TGTGCCAGCAGTTTATGGGGGGGGAACACCGGGGAGCTGTTTTTT
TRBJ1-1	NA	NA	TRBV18	CASSPNQGEAFF	TGTGCCAGCTCACCCAACCAGGGTGAAGCTTTCTTT
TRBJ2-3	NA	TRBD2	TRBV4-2	CASSQDLGLAGGYPDTQYF	TGTGCCAGCAGCCAGGACCTTGGACTAGCGGGAGGTTATCCAGATACGCAGTATTTT
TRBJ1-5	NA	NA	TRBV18	CASSPQENQPQHF	TGTGCCAGCTCACCACAGGAGAATCAGCCCCAGCATTTT